The present T cell receptor (beta chain) was sequenced within a study of cytomegalovirus exposure and HLA in healthy donors (dated by TCRdb to 2016 to 2017). Regarding the complete study: According to a later analysis, one platform produced both the 110 or so validation repertoires and the 550 to 800 repertoires of the first cohort. Along with the roughly 700-subject first cohort, a separate validation cohort of some 130 different subjects was used. High-throughput TCR immunosequencing, statistical association of individual TCRs with disease status, and machine learning were combined to predict cytomegalovirus infection status. The study aimed to test whether signatures of past pathogen exposure could be identified by cataloging public T cell receptors.

Reading the germline V gene gives CDR1 MDHEN and CDR2 SYDVKM. The CDR3 sequence holds 12 residues, the cysteine and phenylalanine included. Only the CDR3 part of the read is kept: 36 bases, read in frame from the first base. The junction shows trimming of 8 bases on V and 4 bases on J, and the gene matches do not reach 4 bases of it. On this clone: Its antigen target is currently unknown. No clone much larger than this one lies a single base away; base qualities are absent.

Findings and caveats that apply to the study as a whole: Across donors, most TCR sequences were observed very rarely, whereas some public TCRs were present in many individuals. The classifier was reported to diagnose cytomegalovirus status with high specificity and sensitivity in both the original and validation cohorts. In vitro tests confirmed that a few of the cytomegalovirus-associated TCR beta chains recognize cytomegalovirus antigens. Subsequent analysis determined that TCRs grouped into clusters in the first cohort also showed a tendency toward co-occurrence across the roughly 130 validation repertoires, and roughly 94% of cluster scores exceeded 0. A later analysis had no HLA typing for the validation cohort, so co-occurrence there was scored across all 120 or so repertoires. The authors suggested that the approach could potentially be generalized to other disease states and immunological phenotypes. In the study, some 180 TCR beta chains were listed as associated with cytomegalovirus.

Separate from the roughly 700-subject first cohort, the validation cohort of about 130 subjects was the group to which the donors belonged. Libraries were made using the immunoSEQ multiplex PCR assay. In the source study's methods: A statistical classification framework was built to diagnose cytomegalovirus status from the catalog of TCR beta chain sequences. TCRdb took over this immuneACCESS table, retaining in-frame rearrangements with V and J assigned. Such tables are incomplete; in checked studies, under half of the missing clones stem from an unresolved V gene, and the remainder is unexplained. That table is the source of V, J and clone size, and D and trimming were worked out from the DNA. In this sample the table shows around 200,000 clones, approximately 78% of which occur a single time. 1% to 1.5% of the sample belongs to the ten largest clones.

The chain employs TRBV28 and TRBJ1-2, with TRBD1 matching 7 junction bases. This TCR derives from a woman in her twenties or thirties in good health and CMV-seronegative. The source material was PBMCs. The CDR3 corresponds to CASRGQSYGYTF. The nucleotides are TGTGCCAGCCGGGGACAGAGCTATGGCTACACCTTC.